Detailed here is one T cell receptor (beta chain). The repertoire was sequenced with immunoSEQ multiplex PCR; TCRdb's copy has only in-frame clones and lacks some. The repertoire holds 100,000 to 150,000 clones, with about 92% as singletons. The data derive from a study of control samples from healthy donors and cancer patients. The J segment lost 3 bases and the V segment lost 6 bases, leaving 4 bases of the junction unmatched. The CDR3 consists of 13 residues. Germline V CDR1 and CDR2: MNHEY, SVGAGI. The rearrangement uses TRBV6-5 and TRBJ1-2; TRBD1 aligns across 7 bases. The origin of this receptor is a man aged 80 or over with head and neck cancer. Specimen: PBMCs. The chain's CDR3 is CASRRDRDYGYTF. CDR3 bases: TGTGCCAGCAGACGAGACAGGGACTATGGCTACACCTTC.